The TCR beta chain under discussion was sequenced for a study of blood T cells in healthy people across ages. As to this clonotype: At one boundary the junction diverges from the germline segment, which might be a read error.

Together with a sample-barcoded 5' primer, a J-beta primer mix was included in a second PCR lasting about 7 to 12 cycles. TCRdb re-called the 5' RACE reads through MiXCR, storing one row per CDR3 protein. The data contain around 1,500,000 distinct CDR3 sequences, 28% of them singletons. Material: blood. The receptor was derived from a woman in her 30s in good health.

The DNA for the CDR3 is TGCGCCAGCAGACTAGCGGGGGGCTCCTACAATGGGCAGTTCTTC. Its protein is CASRLAGGSYNGQFF. The J gene is TRBJ2-1, the V gene TRBV5-1; 12 nucleotides line up with TRBD2. CDR1 and CDR2 (germline): SGHRS, YFSETQ. The CDR3 totals 15 residues.